The present T cell receptor beta chain was sequenced within a study of blood T cell repertoires in COVID-19 (dated by TCRdb to between 2020 and 2021). In terms of the full investigation: Samples from collaborators originated in the United States, Italy and Spain and spanned both the acute and convalescent phases of COVID-19. The material from the prospective study consisted of cDNA or gDNA derived from T cells, B-cell-depleted T cells, or PBMCs. The dataset comprised deeply sampled blood TCRbeta repertoires from subjects exposed to, actively infected with, or recovered from COVID-19. The repertoires were made available in a free public database intended to serve as a resource for research on the immune response to SARS-CoV-2. Samples were obtained from the ongoing ImmuneRACE study (first 160 participants) and from roughly 1,300 subjects provided by 6 global collaborators. Sample metadata almost always included a de-identified subject ID, COVID-19 status, age in years and sex. Where available, HLA class I and class II types were obtained from metadata supplied by the sample provider rather than from assay-based typing.

A word on this clone: Its antigen is currently not known. Base qualities are missing; no much larger clone stands one base away.

TCRbeta CDR3 regions were amplified from genomic DNA by means of the immunoSEQ Assay, a bias-controlled multiplex PCR. In the source study's methods: Nucleated cell counts per sample were estimated from amplification of reference gene primers within the assay. To quantify the absolute abundance of each unique TCRbeta CDR3 rearrangement, sequence reads were collapsed and filtered. Productive Simpson clonality was computed per sample as the square root of Simpson's diversity index over productive rearrangements. TCRdb holds this immuneACCESS table with in-frame rearrangements only. Some clones are missing; in checked studies, unresolved V genes explain under half, and the rest has no known cause. That table furnishes V, J and clone size, whereas the DNA furnished D and trimming. The sample has around 130,000 clones on record, around 76% of them singletons. The ten biggest clones cover under 14% of the sample.

Whole blood was collected in K2EDTA tubes by collaborating institutions according to the institutions' own protocols. Collaborator samples were shipped for TCRbeta analysis as frozen whole blood, isolated PBMCs, or DNA extracted from either sample type. The study at large found these results: The quantity of clinical and demographic metadata differed by source and by participant and was supplied without curation.

The CDR1 and CDR2 encoded by the germline V gene (reference sequence) are SEHNR and FQNEAQ. From the cysteine up to the phenylalanine, the CDR3 has a length of 14 residues. This entry keeps only the CDR3 DNA: 42 bases, framed from base 1. V lost 7 bases and J lost 4 bases, and the count of bases not matched to a germline gene is 8. The V and J genes are TRBV7-9 and TRBJ2-7; the junction holds 9 bases that match TRBD1. This clonotype was obtained from a human donor in a cohort sampled during active COVID-19. Material for sequencing was peripheral blood. The DNA reads as follows: TGTGCCAGCACCTCGACAGGGGGATTTTACGAGCAGTACTTC. This codes for CASTSTGGFYEQYF. This CDR3, with the reference TRBV7-9 and TRBJ2-7 proteins standing in past its ends, gives the full variable domain DTGVSQNPRHKITKRGQNVTFRCDPISEHNRLYWYRQTLGQGPEFLTYFQNEAQLEKSRLLSDRFSAERPKGSFSTLEIQRTEQGDSAMYLCASTSTGGFYEQYFGPGTRLTVT.